The 30 T cell receptor beta chains reported below all come from one sample, sequenced in a study of blood T cell repertoires in COVID-19. The assay was immunoSEQ multiplex PCR, and TCRdb's table has in-frame clones only and misses some. This table holds 250,000 to 300,000 clones, over 80% found once. Sequences were obtained from peripheral blood. The receptors here all came from a woman aged 40 to 50 who had recovered from COVID-19.

The rearrangement links TRBV30 to TRBJ1-3; 7 bases fit TRBD1. Per the germline V gene, CDR1 is GTSNPN and CDR2 is SVGIG (reference sequence). The CDR3 sequence is 15 residues long. V gave up 8 bases and J gave up 1 base; unmatched junction bases: 11. In nucleotides, the CDR3 is TGTGCCAGCCAGGACAGGCCTTGGTCTGGAAACACCATATATTTT. Translation: CASQDRPWSGNTIYF.

This clone has just one count. The gene calls are TRBV5-5 and TRBJ1-6, with D perhaps TRBD1 (6 bases). The germline gives CDR1 SGHKS, CDR2 YYEKEE (reference sequence). V was trimmed by 5 bases and J by 7 bases, leaving 25 bases between them. This CDR3 has 18 residues. CDR3 loop: CASRRVYRVLGENSPLHF. The CDR3 region has the DNA TGTGCCAGCAGACGGGTATACAGGGTCCTCGGGGAGAATTCACCCCTCCACTTT.

This chain connects TRBV27 to TRBJ2-7; 11 bases line up with TRBD2. The V and J ends lost 7 bases and 6 bases, in that order; junction bases with no gene match: 5. This CDR3 region has 13 residues. Per the germline V gene, CDR1 is MNHEY and CDR2 is SMNVEV (reference sequence). In DNA, the CDR3 is TGTGCCAGCACTAGACTAGCGGGGCTCGAGCAGTACTTC. It encodes CASTRLAGLEQYF.

The CDR3 region is CASRDYRDRGRKHGNTIYF. In nucleotides, the CDR3 is TGTGCCAGCAGAGACTACCGGGACAGGGGTAGAAAACATGGAAACACCATATATTTT. The chain has TRBV2 and TRBJ1-3, with 10 bases matching TRBD1. CDR3 length equals 19 residues. Germline lookup yields CDR1 SNHLY and CDR2 FYNNEI. Germline trimming cut 6 bases from V and 3 bases from J; bases unmatched to any gene: 17.

The genes are TRBV5-1 and TRBJ2-5; the D is unclear. V was shortened by 4 bases and J by 3 bases, with 4 bases between the two germline ends. The CDR3 sequence is 11 residues long. CDR1 is SGHRS, CDR2 YFSETQ, per germline. CDR3 region: CASSLEETQYF. DNA of the CDR3: TGCGCCAGCAGCCTTGAAGAGACCCAGTACTTC. Based on the CDR3 plus reference TRBV5-1 and TRBJ2-5, the full variable domain is KAGVTQTPRYLIKTRGQQVTLSCSPISGHRSVSWYQQTPGQGLQFLFEYFSETQRNKGNFPGRFSGRQFSNSRSEMNVSTLELGDSALYLCASSLEETQYFGPGTRLLVL.

V is TRBV6-5 and J is TRBJ1-4; D unresolved. Per the germline V gene, CDR1 is MNHEY and CDR2 is SVGAGI. This CDR3 is built from 13 residues. Deletions cut 5 bases from V and 8 bases from J, with 12 bases between. The CDR3 DNA reads TGTGCCAGCAGTCCCCCACATAAGGAAAAACTGTTTTTT. Residues: CASSPPHKEKLFF.

This clone turned up a few times. This chain joins TRBV27 and TRBJ1-2; 8 positions match TRBD1. Trimming cost V 7 bases and J 7 bases; bases outside gene matches: 20. This CDR3 is built from 17 residues. The V gene's germline CDR1 is MNHEY and CDR2 SMNVEV (reference sequence). CDR3 sequence (DNA): TGTGCCAGCAACTTGACCCCCGGGACAGGAGGGATGAGTGGCTACACCTTC. Translating gives CASNLTPGTGGMSGYTF.

The V call is TRBV13, the J call TRBJ1-3; TRBD1 might be the D (5 bases). The length of the CDR3 is 17 residues. Germline assignment: CDR1 PRHDT and CDR2 FYEKMQ (reference sequence). V shed 5 bases and J shed 2 bases, with 19 bases lying between them. The CDR3, as DNA: TGTGCCAGCAGCCCTTGGGGGGGAGAGGGGACTGGAAACACCATATATTTT. Translated: CASSPWGGEGTGNTIYF.

The chain carries TRBV6-6 and TRBJ2-2, with TRBD2 as a possible D gene (5 bases). In germline, CDR1 is MNHNY, CDR2 SVGAGI (reference sequence). Trimming shortened V by 7 bases and J by 4 bases, and 7 bases separated the two germline ends. The CDR3 consists of 12 residues. CDR3 protein: CASKDSTGELFF. In nucleotides, the CDR3 is TGTGCCAGCAAGGACTCCACCGGGGAGCTGTTTTTT.

The rearrangement links TRBV11-2 to TRBJ2-7, with D perhaps matching TRBD2 (6 bases). The CDR3 has 15 amino acids. Germline assignment: CDR1 SGHAT and CDR2 FQNNGV. Deletions cut 2 bases from V and 0 bases from J, with 11 bases between. The CDR3 reads CASSLSGGTSYEQYF. The CDR3 coding sequence is TGTGCCAGCAGCTTAAGTGGGGGGACCTCCTACGAGCAGTACTTC.

The rearrangement links TRBV7-8 to TRBJ2-5; D is unclear. The CDR3 runs to 13 residues. V was pared by 4 bases and J by 2 bases, with 8 bases between. Looked up from germline, CDR1 is SGHVS and CDR2 is FQNEAQ. The CDR3 DNA sequence: TGTGCCAGCAGCTCCCTTCCTCAAGAGACCCAGTACTTC. Residues: CASSSLPQETQYF. Based on the CDR3 plus reference TRBV7-8 and TRBJ2-5, the full variable domain is GAGVSQSPRYKVAKRGQDVALRCDPISGHVSLFWYQQALGQGPEFLTYFQNEAQLDKSGLPSDRFFAERPEGSVSTLKIQRTQQEDSAVYLCASSSLPQETQYFGPGTRLLVL.

V is TRBV6-6 and J is TRBJ1-2; D possibly corresponds to TRBD1 (5 bases). The CDR3 length is 14 residues. The V gene's germline CDR1 is MNHNY and CDR2 SVGAGI (reference sequence). V was clipped by 0 bases and J by 4 bases, with 9 bases between them. The CDR3 protein is CASSYSGGGYGYTF. CDR3 in DNA: TGTGCCAGCAGTTACTCGGGCGGGGGCTATGGCTACACCTTC.

This chain connects TRBV28 to TRBJ1-2, with D maybe TRBD1 (5 bases). The germline CDR1 and CDR2 sequences are MDHEN and SYDVKM. This CDR3 comprises 17 residues. Trimming removed 6 bases from V and 0 bases from J, with 20 bases in between. CDR3 DNA: TGTGCCAGCAGCAGAGTCAGGGAAGGAAGGGCTAACTATGGCTACACCTTC. This gives the protein CASSRVREGRANYGYTF.

The chain joins TRBV5-1 to TRBJ2-2; D is perhaps TRBD1 (6 bases). CDR1 is SGHRS and CDR2 is YFSETQ in the germline V gene. The ends were cut back, 2 bases at V and 1 base at J, with 12 bases in the middle. The CDR3 extends over 16 amino acids. As DNA, the CDR3 is TGCGCCAGCAGCTTCCGGGCAGGGGAGAACACCGGGGAGCTGTTTTTT. Amino acids: CASSFRAGENTGELFF.

The chain links TRBV11-3 to TRBJ1-2; D unclear. The V gene's germline CDR1 is SGHNT and CDR2 YENEEA. The V end lost 6 bases, the J end lost 0 bases, and 20 bases lay between the germline ends. The CDR3 totals 17 residues. The CDR3 nucleotides are TGTGCCAGCAGGCGAGCGAGTTTGTCACCAGCTAACTATGGCTACACCTTC. This codes for CASRRASLSPANYGYTF.

The rearrangement joins TRBV6-2 or TRBV6-3 to TRBJ2-2; the D gene is possibly TRBD1 (5 bases). The CDR3 runs 12 residues. From germline, CDR1 is MNHEY and CDR2 SVGEGT. V lost 4 bases and J lost 7, with 7 bases in between. CDR3 region: CASSSQGGELFF. In DNA form, the CDR3 reads TGTGCCAGCAGTTCTCAGGGCGGGGAGCTGTTTTTT.

The CDR3 region is CASSPERGSTDTQYF. In DNA, the CDR3 is TGTGCCAGCAGCCCCGAGCGGGGAAGCACAGATACGCAGTATTTT. The V gene is TRBV5-4, the J gene TRBJ2-3; 7 nucleotides agree with TRBD2. This CDR3 has 15 residues. CDR1 SGHNT and CDR2 YYREEE come from the germline V gene (reference sequence). V trimming: 4 bases; J trimming: 0 bases; junction bases outside the gene matches: 5. Based on the CDR3 plus reference TRBV5-4 and TRBJ2-3, the full variable domain is ETGVTQSPTHLIKTRGQQVTLRCSSQSGHNTVSWYQQALGQGPQFIFQYYREEENGRGNFPPRFSGLQFPNYSSELNVNALELDDSALYLCASSPERGSTDTQYFGPGTRLTVL.

The chain joins TRBV6-6 to TRBJ2-5; tentatively, D is TRBD1 (6 bases). CDR1 is MNHNY, CDR2 SVGAGI, per germline (reference sequence). The V end lost 2 bases, the J end lost 1 base, and 8 bases lay between the germline ends. The CDR3 has 14 amino acids. The CDR3 region is CASSYQGLQETQYF. The CDR3 region has the DNA TGTGCCAGCAGTTACCAGGGGCTCCAAGAGACCCAGTACTTC.

Many counts were recorded for this clone. The chain is built from TRBV9 and TRBJ2-3; TRBD2 matches at 15 bases. The CDR3 runs to 17 residues. CDR1 and CDR2 from the germline V gene are SGDLS and YYNGEE. Trimming at V came to 3 bases and at J to 9 bases, leaving 11 bases not matched to a gene. The CDR3 nucleotides are TGTGCCAGCAGCGCTGGGACTAGCGGGGGGCCCTATGAGACGCAGTATTTT. This codes for CASSAGTSGGPYETQYF.

This chain links TRBV7-2 with TRBJ1-2; D is unclear. The CDR3 runs to 14 residues. V was shortened by 1 base and J by 4 bases, with 10 bases between the two germline ends. The germline V gene has CDR1 SGHTA and CDR2 FQGNSA. The chain's CDR3 is CASSLVAEIYGYTF. CDR3 DNA sequence: TGTGCCAGCAGCTTAGTTGCGGAGATCTATGGCTACACCTTC.

V is TRBV10-1 and J is TRBJ2-1, with 8 positions matching TRBD1. The CDR3 runs 15 residues. Germline V gene lookup returns CDR1 WNHNN and CDR2 SYGVQD (reference sequence). V was clipped by 3 bases and J by 6 bases; unmatched bases: 7. CDR3 in amino acids: CASSERQGYTNEQFF. In DNA form, the CDR3 reads TGCGCCAGCAGTGAAAGACAGGGGTACACCAATGAGCAGTTCTTC.

The chain carries TRBV7-2 and TRBJ2-3; 12 bases align to TRBD2. Germline V gene data show CDR1 as SGHTA and CDR2 as FQGNSA. V gave up 1 base and J gave up 6 bases; unmatched junction bases: 5. The CDR3 covers 16 residues. This CDR3 is CASSLGLAGVWDTQYF. The DNA for the CDR3 is TGTGCCAGCAGCTTAGGACTAGCGGGGGTTTGGGATACGCAGTATTTT.

The chain combines TRBV6-1 with TRBJ1-5; D uncertain. The germline gives CDR1 MNHNS, CDR2 SASEGT. The CDR3 is 14 residues long. V dropped 3 bases and J dropped 4 bases, with 10 bases sitting between them. DNA for the CDR3: TGTGCCAGCAGTGATTATTCCAGAAATCAGCCCCAGCATTTT. It codes for CASSDYSRNQPQHF.

V and J are TRBV6-5 and TRBJ1-6; 8 bases align to TRBD1. V gave up 7 bases and J gave up 7 bases; unmatched junction bases: 6. CDR1 is MNHEY and CDR2 is SVGAGI in the germline V gene. CDR3 length: 14 amino acids. CDR3 bases: TGTGCCAGCACCCCAGGGGGCGAGAATTCACCCCTCCACTTT. Translated, it gives CASTPGGENSPLHF.

The V call is TRBV6-2 or TRBV6-3, the J call TRBJ1-5; a possible D gene is TRBD1 (5 bases). Trimming stripped 6 bases from V and 12 bases from J, with 12 bases between. Germline CDR1 and CDR2: MNHEY and SVGEGT. The CDR3 sequence is 11 residues long. The CDR3 spells CASSFEGVQHF. The CDR3 coding sequence is TGTGCCAGCAGCTTCGAAGGGGTCCAGCATTTT.

J is TRBJ1-1 and V is TRBV11-2, with 7 bases fitting TRBD1. The CDR3 length is 13 residues. V was clipped by 5 bases and J by 4 bases; unmatched bases: 4. Per the germline V gene, CDR1 is SGHAT and CDR2 is FQNNGV. CDR3 sequence (DNA): TGTGCCAGCAGCCGACAGGGTAGCACTGAAGCTTTCTTT. It specifies CASSRQGSTEAFF.

This clone has only one observation. The rearrangement joins TRBV6-5 to TRBJ2-1; tentative D call: TRBD2 (5 bases). CDR3 length equals 15 residues. Germline V CDR1 and CDR2: MNHEY, SVGAGI. V lost 3 bases and J lost 7, with 16 bases in between. Here the CDR3 reads CASSYRGPDLNEQFF. CDR3 nucleotide sequence: TGTGCCAGCAGTTATAGAGGGCCTGACCTAAATGAGCAGTTCTTC.

The J gene is TRBJ2-7, the V gene TRBV27; TRBD1 matches at 10 bases. J was trimmed by 1 base and V by 6 bases; bases with no gene match: 9. The CDR3 extends over 16 amino acids. The germline gives CDR1 MNHEY, CDR2 SMNVEV (reference sequence). CDR3 amino acids: CASSRIWDRGSYEQYF. In nucleotides, the CDR3 is TGTGCCAGCAGCCGGATATGGGACAGGGGTTCCTACGAGCAGTACTTC.

This clone was recorded at least ten times. The chain joins TRBV2 to TRBJ1-6, with TRBD1 matching over 10 bases. This CDR3 is built from 15 residues. The germline V gene encodes CDR1 SNHLY and CDR2 FYNNEI. The V segment lost 7 bases and the J segment 10 bases; nucleotides outside the gene matches: 10. The CDR3 coding sequence is TGTGCCAGCAATCAGGACAGGGGGAAGAAATCACCCCTCCACTTT. The encoded protein is CASNQDRGKKSPLHF.

V gene TRBV13 combines with J gene TRBJ1-3, with 7 bases matching TRBD1. CDR3 length equals 15 residues. Germline CDR1 PRHDT, CDR2 FYEKMQ (reference sequence). V lost 6 bases, J lost 2 bases, and 7 bases stayed unmatched. The CDR3 loop is CASSHDRDAGNTIYF. The CDR3 DNA sequence: TGTGCCAGCAGTCACGACAGGGACGCTGGAAACACCATATATTTT.